This T cell receptor beta chain was captured in a study of blood T cell repertoires in COVID-19. Data came from immunoSEQ multiplex PCR; TCRdb stores just in-frame clones and leaves some out. The data show some 390,000 clones, with about 90% seen just once and 1.7% held by the top ten. This sequence was found in a woman aged 25 to 45 who had recovered from COVID-19. Sequencing was performed on PBMCs or T cells enriched from blood (not recorded which).

The CDR3 spells CASSLGLAGGREQFF. In DNA, the CDR3 is TGTGCCAGCAGCTTAGGGCTAGCGGGAGGGCGAGAGCAGTTCTTC. The gene calls are TRBV7-8 and TRBJ2-1, with TRBD2 matching over 12 bases. This CDR3 has 15 amino acids. CDR1 SGHVS and CDR2 FQNEAQ come from the germline V gene. With 1 base clipped from V and 10 bases from J, the junction kept 5 bases outside the gene matches.